These 20 T cell receptor beta chains share one sample of origin, sequenced in a study of T cell repertoires in cytomegalovirus infection. No antigen is known for these receptors. One entry per CDR3 protein, called by TCRdb with MiXCR from the reads. The table lists some 70,000 distinct CDR3 sequences, approximately 22% of them singletons. The sequencing input was PBMCs, sequenced either directly or after in vitro stimulation (not recorded which). These receptors came from a human donor in good health (CMV status not recorded). Some clones in this sample may be carry-over from other donors' samples.

This clonotype was recorded a few times. The chain links TRBV7-6 to TRBJ1-4, with D tentatively TRBD1 (5 bases). Trimming stripped 7 bases from V and 6 bases from J, with 18 bases between. Germline CDR1 reads SGHVS; CDR2 reads FNYEAQ. CDR3 length: 15 amino acids. CDR3 DNA sequence: TGTGCCAGCACCAGAGGGCGGCAGGGATATGAAAAACTGTTTTTT. Translating it yields CASTRGRQGYEKLFF.

This sequence joins TRBV7-2 and TRBJ1-6; D is unresolved. Per the germline V gene, CDR1 is SGHTA and CDR2 is FQGNSA. The CDR3 covers 12 residues. Trimming took off 0 bases at V and 10 bases at J, with 4 bases between the two ends. CDR3: CASSLARSPLHF. DNA for the CDR3: TGTGCCAGCAGCTTAGCCCGCTCACCCCTCCACTTT.

The V gene is TRBV4-3, the J gene TRBJ1-1, with 9 bases that match TRBD1. Per the germline V gene, CDR1 is LGHNA and CDR2 is YSLEER. The J segment lost 6 bases and the V segment lost 0 bases, leaving 8 bases of the junction unmatched. The CDR3 extends over 16 amino acids. The CDR3 reads CASSQEGPRQGAEAFF. Written as DNA, the CDR3 is TGCGCCAGCAGCCAAGAAGGCCCCCGACAGGGGGCTGAAGCTTTCTTT.

In this sample, this clonotype turned up a few times. CDR3 nucleotide sequence: TGTGCCAGCAGCGCGCCTGGCTCTGGAAACACCATATATTTT. It yields the protein CASSAPGSGNTIYF. This rearrangement joins TRBV9 to TRBJ1-3; D unclear. V shed 3 bases and J shed 0 bases, with 7 bases lying between them. Germline CDR1 is SGDLS and CDR2 is YYNGEE. This CDR3 region has 14 residues.

This clonotype was recorded a few times. The chain couples TRBV20-1 to TRBJ1-1, with unresolved D. V shed 0 bases and J shed 4 bases, with 12 bases lying between them. The V gene's germline CDR1 is DFQATT and CDR2 SNEGSKA (reference sequence). The CDR3 totals 14 residues. CDR3: CSAREPGRSTEAFF. The CDR3 bases are TGCAGTGCTAGAGAGCCGGGTAGGAGCACTGAAGCTTTCTTT.

This clonotype turned up a few times. The chain combines TRBV6-1 with TRBJ2-2; unclear D gene. Germline V gene data show CDR1 as MNHNS and CDR2 as SASEGT. The CDR3 runs to 14 residues. The V and J ends lost 1 base and 4 bases respectively, with 7 bases between them. DNA of the CDR3: TGTGCCAGCAGTGAAGTCCTTGTCACCGGGGAGCTGTTTTTT. Protein product: CASSEVLVTGELFF.

This clonotype was observed at least ten times. J is TRBJ2-2 and V is TRBV11-2; D may match TRBD1 or TRBD2 (5 bases each). Germline CDR1 and CDR2: SGHAT and FQNNGV. Trimming took off 2 bases at V and 5 bases at J, with 12 bases between the two ends. This CDR3 has 15 residues. This CDR3 reads CASSLYRGGTGELFF. In DNA, the CDR3 is TGTGCCAGCAGCTTATACCGGGGCGGGACCGGGGAGCTGTTTTTT.

This clonotype has ten or more counts. The J gene is TRBJ2-4, the V gene TRBV7-9; 8 nucleotides match TRBD1. The CDR3 sequence is 15 residues long. The J segment lost 3 bases and the V segment lost 3 bases, leaving 4 bases of the junction unmatched. Germline CDR1 reads SEHNR; CDR2 reads FQNEAQ (reference sequence). CDR3 sequence (DNA): TGTGCCAGCAGCTTCGGACAGGGCGGCAAAAACATTCAGTACTTC. Its protein is CASSFGQGGKNIQYF.

This clonotype occurred a few times. The genes are TRBV20-1 and TRBJ2-7; 9 bases agree with TRBD1. The germline V gene encodes CDR1 DFQATT and CDR2 SNEGSKA (reference sequence). This CDR3 comprises 13 residues. V dropped 5 bases and J dropped 0; count of bases not matched to a gene: 2. CDR3: CSAWTGDSYEQYF. CDR3 sequence (DNA): TGCAGTGCTTGGACAGGGGACTCCTACGAGCAGTACTTC.

This clonotype occurred a few times. CDR3 residues: CASRIKQGAVNTEAFF. In nucleotides, the CDR3 is TGTGCCAGTAGAATTAAACAGGGGGCAGTTAATACTGAAGCTTTCTTT. The V gene is TRBV19, the J gene TRBJ1-1; 9 bases map to TRBD1. The ends lost 6 bases at V and 5 bases at J; junction bases unmatched: 13. The CDR3 consists of 16 residues. CDR1 is LNHDA and CDR2 is SQIVND in the germline V gene (reference sequence). Full variable domain (missing parts from reference TRBV19 and TRBJ1-1): DGGITQSPKYLFRKEGQNVTLSCEQNLNHDAMYWYRQDPGQGLRLIYYSQIVNDFQKGDIAEGYSVSREKKESFPLTVTSAQKNPTAFYLCASRIKQGAVNTEAFFGQGTRLTVV.

This clonotype was detected many times. This chain links TRBV7-2 with TRBJ1-3; D perhaps matches TRBD1 (5 bases). Germline V gives CDR1 SGHTA, CDR2 FQGNSA. Trimming took off 3 bases at V and 0 bases at J, with 9 bases between the two ends. The CDR3 covers 15 residues. This CDR3 reads CASSLGQISGNTIYF. The CDR3 DNA reads TGTGCCAGCAGCTTGGGGCAGATCTCTGGAAACACCATATATTTT. Together with reference TRBV7-2 and TRBJ1-3, the CDR3 gives the full variable domain: GAGVSQSPSNKVTEKGKDVELRCDPISGHTALYWYRQSLGQGLEFLIYFQGNSAPDKSGLPSDRFSAERTGGSVSTLTIQRTQQEDSAVYLCASSLGQISGNTIYFGEGSWLTVV.

This chain uses TRBV2 with TRBJ2-1, with D possibly being TRBD2 (5 bases). The CDR3 loop spans 15 amino acids. Germline V gene data show CDR1 as SNHLY and CDR2 as FYNNEI. Trimming took off 5 bases at V and 3 bases at J, with 14 bases between the two ends. The CDR3 DNA sequence: TGTGCCAGCAGTCCCGAGGAGGTTTACTACAATGAGCAGTTCTTC. This translates into CASSPEEVYYNEQFF.

V usage is TRBV7-3 and J usage is TRBJ2-1; 8 nucleotides match TRBD2. There are 16 residues in the CDR3. Germline CDR1 SGHTA, CDR2 FQGTGA. V shed 5 bases and J 5 bases; nucleotides not matched to a gene: 11. The CDR3, as DNA: TGTGCCAGCAGCCCATTAAGCGGGAGACTTCACAATGAGCAGTTCTTC. Translating gives CASSPLSGRLHNEQFF. The variable domain in full, with the rest retrieved from reference TRBV7-3 and TRBJ2-1, is GAGVSQTPSNKVTEKGKYVELRCDPISGHTALYWYRQSLGQGPEFLIYFQGTGAADDSGLPNDRFFAVRPEGSVSTLKIQRTERGDSAVYLCASSPLSGRLHNEQFFGPGTRLTVL.

This clonotype was picked up a small number of times. This chain connects TRBV12-3 or TRBV12-4 to TRBJ2-7; D not resolved. The CDR3 is made up of 12 amino acids. V lost 3 bases to trimming and J lost 1 base, with 4 bases between them. CDR3 DNA: TGTGCCAGCAGTTTCTATTCCTACGAGCAGTACTTC. Translated, it gives CASSFYSYEQYF.

This clonotype was detected only a few times. The genes are TRBV3-1 and TRBJ2-3; 13 bases match TRBD2. V lost 0 bases, J lost 6 bases, and 6 bases stayed unmatched. Germline CDR1 LGHDT, CDR2 YNNKEL (reference sequence). The CDR3 has 17 residues. The CDR3, as DNA: TGTGCCAGCAGCCAAGACCCGGGACTAGCGGGAACTGATACGCAGTATTTT. It codes for CASSQDPGLAGTDTQYF.

This clonotype was picked up a small number of times. The CDR3 bases are TGTGCCAGCAGCCCCGTGGGTGGCGGGGAGCTGTTTTTT. Its translation: CASSPVGGGELFF. The chain has TRBV7-2 and TRBJ2-2; D call uncertain. Germline CDR1 is SGHTA and CDR2 is FQGNSA. This CDR3 has 13 amino acids. The V gene lost 5 bases and the J gene lost 7 bases, with 11 bases spanning the gap.

This clonotype came up a few times. The chain uses TRBV6-2 or TRBV6-3 and TRBJ2-1, with D perhaps TRBD2 (6 bases). Germline V gives CDR1 MNHEY, CDR2 SVGEGT. V lost 6 bases to trimming and J lost 10 bases, with 22 bases between them. The CDR3 contains 15 residues. CDR3 in DNA: TGTGCCAGCAGAAACCGACTAGTCAATCAACGGGAGCAGTTCTTC. The encoded protein is CASRNRLVNQREQFF.

This chain uses TRBV6-5 with TRBJ2-7; D gene unclear. With 2 bases removed from V and 3 bases from J, the gap between germline ends came to 8 bases. Germline-derived CDR1 and CDR2 are MNHEY and SVGAGI. The CDR3 spans 13 residues. CDR3 nucleotide sequence: TGTGCCAGCAGTTACAAGTCGGGCTACGAGCAGTACGTC. Translating it yields CASSYKSGYEQYV.

The V call is TRBV12-3 or TRBV12-4, the J call TRBJ1-1, with 8 bases that match TRBD1. CDR3 length: 13 residues. The trim removed 6 bases at V and 4 bases at J, leaving 4 bases unmatched. The CDR3 protein is CASRATGGTEAFF. The CDR3 DNA is TGTGCCAGCAGGGCTACAGGGGGCACTGAAGCTTTCTTT.

The V gene is TRBV19, the J gene TRBJ2-7; a weak D match, TRBD2 (6 bases). Germline V gene data show CDR1 as LNHDA and CDR2 as SQIVND (reference sequence). The CDR3 is 14 residues long. Deletions cut 6 bases from V and 2 bases from J, with 14 bases between. The DNA of the CDR3 is TGTGCCAGTAGGGCGGGGACTGGCCCCTACGAGCAGTACTTC. Translated: CASRAGTGPYEQYF. Full variable domain (rest looked up from reference TRBV19 and TRBJ2-7): DGGITQSPKYLFRKEGQNVTLSCEQNLNHDAMYWYRQDPGQGLRLIYYSQIVNDFQKGDIAEGYSVSREKKESFPLTVTSAQKNPTAFYLCASRAGTGPYEQYFGPGTRLTVT.